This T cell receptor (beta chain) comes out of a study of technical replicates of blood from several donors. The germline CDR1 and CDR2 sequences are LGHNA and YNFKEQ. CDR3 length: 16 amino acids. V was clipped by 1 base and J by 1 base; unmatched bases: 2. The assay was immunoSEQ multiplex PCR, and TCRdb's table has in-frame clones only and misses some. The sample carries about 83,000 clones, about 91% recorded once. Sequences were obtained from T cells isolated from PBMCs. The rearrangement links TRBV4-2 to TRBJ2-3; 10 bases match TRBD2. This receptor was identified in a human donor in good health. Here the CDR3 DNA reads TGTGCCAGCAGCCAAGCTCTAGCGGGGGGCACAGATACGCAGTATTTT. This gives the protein CASSQALAGGTDTQYF.